This TCR beta chain emerged from a study of T cell responses to AZD1222 COVID-19 vaccine. TCRdb's copy holds only in-frame clones and misses some; the assay was immunoSEQ multiplex PCR. Here the sample spans about 180,000 clones, about nine tenths being singletons. The study, taken as a whole, reports: The study reported that nearly half of spike-specific TCRs target unmutated variant regions.

This clone occurred a few times. Its specificity is not known. The CDR3 has 15 residues. V was trimmed by 0 bases and J by 6 bases, leaving 12 bases between them. Per the germline V gene, CDR1 is SGHRS and CDR2 is YFSETQ. The genes are TRBV5-1 and TRBJ2-2; D tentatively reads TRBD1 or TRBD2 (5 bases each). This sample comprised peripheral blood, obtained 28 days after the second AZD1222 dose. This TCR came from an adult who received the AZD1222 COVID-19 vaccine. Written as DNA, the CDR3 is TGCGCCAGCAGCTTGGAAGGGGACGGACCCGGGGAGCTGTTTTTT. The encoded protein is CASSLEGDGPGELFF. Combining the CDR3 with reference TRBV5-1 and TRBJ2-2 gives the whole variable domain KAGVTQTPRYLIKTRGQQVTLSCSPISGHRSVSWYQQTPGQGLQFLFEYFSETQRNKGNFPGRFSGRQFSNSRSEMNVSTLELGDSALYLCASSLEGDGPGELFFGEGSRLTVL.